This T cell receptor beta chain is drawn from a study of blood T cell repertoires in COVID-19. For the study at large: Acute and convalescent COVID-19 samples came from the United States, Italy and Spain.

Original data processing: Quantification of nucleated cells was approximated via reference gene primer amplification. Clones were sequenced by immunoSEQ multiplex PCR, and TCRdb holds only the in-frame ones, with some missing. From that table come the V and J calls and clone size; the DNA was used to work out D and trimming. This table holds over 250,000 clones, around 86% found once. V lost 5 bases and J 11 bases, leaving 21 bases between the germline ends. The CDR3 totals 13 residues. Germline assignment: CDR1 SQVTM and CDR2 ANQGSEA. This TCR derives from a man aged 45-65 years with acute or convalescent COVID-19. What was sequenced was peripheral blood. The V call is TRBV29-1, the J call TRBJ1-1; D perhaps matches TRBD1 (5 bases). DNA for the CDR3: TGCAGCGTTCGCTCCCACCTTTCAGGGTTGGCTTTCTTT. This gives the protein CSVRSHLSGLAFF.